Shown below are 12 T cell receptor beta chains from a single sample sequenced in a study of a mutant IDH1 vaccine in newly diagnosed glioma. Their specific antigens are unknown. This sample's time point: week 47, end of study. Each dose of the vaccine consisted of 300 ug of mutant IDH1 20-mer peptide, with topical imiquimod. Sequenced by immunoSEQ multiplex PCR; TCRdb stores in-frame clones only, minus some. The sample records 56,000 or so clones, approximately 76% being singletons. Specimen: PBMCs, collected from a glioma patient whose treatment included an IDH1 peptide vaccine. The receptors were sampled from a woman in her 40s with glioma. Some clones in this sample may be carry-over from other donors' samples.

The chain has TRBV5-4 and TRBJ2-1, with 7 bases fitting TRBD2. Germline lookup yields CDR1 SGHNT and CDR2 YYREEE (reference sequence). The CDR3 consists of 14 residues. V lost 3 bases, J lost 4 bases, and 4 bases stayed unmatched. This chain's CDR3 is CASSSSGDYNEQFF. The CDR3 nucleotides read TGTGCCAGCAGCTCCAGCGGGGATTACAATGAGCAGTTCTTC.

The chain links TRBV13 to TRBJ2-7; TRBD2 matches at 8 bases. CDR3 size: 18 residues. Germline trimming cut 3 bases from V and 4 bases from J; bases unmatched to any gene: 17. The germline V gene encodes CDR1 PRHDT and CDR2 FYEKMQ (reference sequence). CDR3 DNA sequence: TGTGCCAGCAGCTTTAACCTGGCCGGCCGCGGGGGGTTGTACGAGCAGTACTTC. Translation gives CASSFNLAGRGGLYEQYF.

The J gene is TRBJ1-5, the V gene TRBV4-1; D is possibly TRBD1 (5 bases). Trimming cost V 2 bases and J 4 bases, with 12 bases left between them. The germline V gene encodes CDR1 MGHRA and CDR2 YSYEKL. The CDR3 covers 15 residues. This CDR3 is CASSQLGLGNQPQHF. The CDR3 DNA is TGCGCCAGCAGCCAACTGGGACTTGGGAATCAGCCCCAGCATTTT.

This rearrangement joins TRBV9 to TRBJ1-3; D gene uncertain. The CDR3 covers 11 residues. The V end lost 3 bases, the J end lost 3 bases, and 1 base lay between the germline ends. CDR1 is SGDLS, CDR2 YYNGEE, per germline. Written as DNA, the CDR3 is TGTGCCAGCAGCGATGGAAACACCATATATTTT. This gives the protein CASSDGNTIYF.

V gene TRBV5-6 combines with J gene TRBJ1-2, with 11 positions matching TRBD1. The CDR3 length is 15 residues. V was clipped by 0 bases and J by 6 bases; unmatched bases: 4. CDR1 and CDR2 (germline): SGHDT, YYEEEE. This CDR3 is CASSLGTGGNNGYTF. The CDR3, as DNA: TGTGCCAGCAGCTTGGGGACAGGGGGCAATAATGGCTACACCTTC.

The chain couples TRBV7-3 to TRBJ2-7; D gene ambiguous. From germline, CDR1 is SGHTA and CDR2 FQGTGA. This CDR3 is 12 amino acids long. The germline V and J ends were trimmed by 5 bases and 6 bases, with 11 bases remaining between them. CDR3 sequence reads: CASSVLWGEQYF. The CDR3 DNA reads TGTGCCAGCAGCGTCCTTTGGGGCGAGCAGTACTTC.

This sequence joins TRBV9 and TRBJ1-1; the match to TRBD1 covers 9 bases. The trim removed 3 bases at V and 1 base at J, leaving 16 bases unmatched. This CDR3 has 19 amino acids. The germline CDR1 and CDR2 sequences are SGDLS and YYNGEE. The chain's CDR3 is CASSAHLGTGRRGNTEAFF. DNA for the CDR3: TGTGCCAGCAGCGCCCACCTGGGGACAGGGAGAAGAGGGAACACTGAAGCTTTCTTT.

The chain joins TRBV29-1 to TRBJ2-7; unclear D gene. The CDR3 covers 13 residues. Germline values: CDR1 SQVTM, CDR2 ANQGSEA. The V and J ends lost 5 bases and 2 bases respectively, with 13 bases between them. CDR3 residues: CSVFPGPTYEQYF. The CDR3 nucleotides are TGCAGCGTTTTTCCCGGGCCTACCTACGAGCAGTACTTC.

This chain uses TRBV5-1 with TRBJ2-1; possibly TRBD2 for D (5 bases). The CDR3 loop spans 17 amino acids. Between the trimmed V and J ends, which lost 6 bases and 0 bases, there was a span of 19 bases. CDR1 is SGHRS and CDR2 is YFSETQ in the germline V gene. CDR3 bases: TGCGCCAGCAAGGAGGCGAGCAGAACATACTCCTACAATGAGCAGTTCTTC. Its translation is CASKEASRTYSYNEQFF.

The rearrangement links TRBV6-1 to TRBJ1-1, with 7 nucleotides matching TRBD1. The CDR3 is 14 amino acids. With 5 bases clipped from V and 6 bases from J, the junction kept 9 bases outside the gene matches. The germline CDR1 and CDR2 sequences are MNHNS and SASEGT. The DNA for the CDR3 is TGTGCCAGCAGTAGTAGGGGGCGGGGGTCTGAAGCTTTCTTT. It yields the protein CASSSRGRGSEAFF.

There are a few counts of this clone. This chain uses TRBV5-1 with TRBJ1-5, with 9 bases fitting TRBD1. The CDR3 has 15 amino acids. J gave up 6 bases and V 1 base, and 5 bases lay outside the gene matches. Per germline, CDR1 SGHRS and CDR2 YFSETQ. The CDR3 protein is CASSLTGGFSQPQHF. The DNA for the CDR3 is TGCGCCAGCAGCTTGACAGGGGGCTTCAGTCAGCCCCAGCATTTT.

The rearrangement uses TRBV10-1 and TRBJ2-1; D gene ambiguous. Per germline, CDR1 WNHNN and CDR2 SYGVQD (reference sequence). The length of the CDR3 is 13 residues. Trimming removed 4 bases from V and 10 bases from J, with 14 bases in between. For the CDR3, the DNA is TGCGCCAGCAGTGTAGACGCACTACGCGAGCAGTTCTTC. Protein: CASSVDALREQFF.